The 30 T cell receptor beta chains below come from one sample, sequenced in a study of T-cell reconstitution after alpha-beta-depleted transplantation in children. Preparation of the TCRbeta library was carried out with unique molecular identifiers. TCRdb re-derived calls from the PCR reads in MiXCR, one entry per CDR3 protein. This table holds around 600,000 distinct CDR3 sequences, around a sixth found once. The input for sequencing was PBMCs from the stem cell graft donor, taken from the stem cell graft. These receptors were taken from a human donor who donated a stem cell graft to a child with acute myeloid leukemia.

This clonotype was seen a single time. This chain links TRBV20-1 with TRBJ2-3; 12 bases fit TRBD2. The CDR3 totals 18 residues. Per the germline V gene, CDR1 is DFQATT and CDR2 is SNEGSKA (reference sequence). V trimming: 2 bases; J trimming: 2 bases; junction bases outside the gene matches: 11. In nucleotides, the CDR3 is TGCAGTGCTAGACCCCTAGCGGGGGGGCCGGGGTTCACAGATACGCAGTATTTT. It is translated as CSARPLAGGPGFTDTQYF.

This chain joins TRBV6-2 or TRBV6-3 and TRBJ1-1; 7 nucleotides line up with TRBD1. Per the germline V gene, CDR1 is MNHEY and CDR2 is SVGEGT. The V segment lost 1 base and the J segment 1 base; nucleotides outside the gene matches: 15. This CDR3 spans 19 amino acids. The CDR3 is CASSYFALVKTGQNTEAFF. DNA for the CDR3: TGTGCCAGCAGTTACTTCGCCCTCGTGAAGACAGGGCAGAACACTGAAGCTTTCTTT.

This chain connects TRBV9 to TRBJ2-7; TRBD1 matches 8 bases. V lost 1 base, J lost 5 bases, and 2 bases stayed unmatched. Per the germline V gene, CDR1 is SGDLS and CDR2 is YYNGEE. The CDR3 runs 13 residues. CDR3 DNA: TGTGCCAGCAGCGTAAGGGGACAGGACGAGCAGTACTTC. It yields the protein CASSVRGQDEQYF.

This clonotype occurred a few times. This chain joins TRBV5-6 and TRBJ1-6; the D is unclear. Germline V gives CDR1 SGHDT, CDR2 YYEEEE. Between the trimmed V and J ends, which lost 1 base and 7 bases, there was a span of 15 bases. CDR3 length: 16 residues. DNA for the CDR3: TGTGCCAGCAGCTTGAGGAGCCCTCCGGGGAATTCACCCCTCCACTTT. This encodes CASSLRSPPGNSPLHF. The full variable domain, its missing parts supplied by reference TRBV5-6 and TRBJ1-6, is DAGVTQSPTHLIKTRGQQVTLRCSPKSGHDTVSWYQQALGQGPQFIFQYYEEEERQRGNFPDRFSGHQFPNYSSELNVNALLLGDSALYLCASSLRSPPGNSPLHFGNGTRLTVT.

The genes are TRBV9 and TRBJ1-1; D is uncertain. V was shortened by 0 bases and J by 2 bases, with 5 bases between the two germline ends. This CDR3 is 13 amino acids long. Germline loops: CDR1 SGDLS, CDR2 YYNGEE. CDR3 DNA sequence: TGTGCCAGCAGCGTAGTAGATAACACTGAAGCTTTCTTT. Encoded protein: CASSVVDNTEAFF.

This clonotype has a count of ten or more. This chain uses TRBV6-1 with TRBJ2-7; D possibly matches TRBD1 or TRBD2 (5 bases each). Trimming stripped 6 bases from V and 2 bases from J, with 11 bases between. The CDR3 runs 13 residues. Germline V gene sequence: CDR1 MNHNS, CDR2 SASEGT. CDR3 sequence: CASSPGRTYEQYF. CDR3 in DNA: TGTGCCAGCAGCCCGGGACGGACCTACGAGCAGTACTTC.

The V and J genes are TRBV7-9 and TRBJ2-2, with 10 bases that match TRBD1. Germline lookup yields CDR1 SEHNR and CDR2 FQNEAQ (reference sequence). CDR3 length: 16 amino acids. J lost 6 bases, V lost 3 bases, and 7 bases had no gene match. CDR3: CASSFNPGQGSGELFF. CDR3 sequence (DNA): TGTGCCAGCAGCTTCAATCCGGGACAGGGGTCCGGGGAGCTGTTTTTT. Combining the CDR3 with reference TRBV7-9 and TRBJ2-2 gives the whole variable domain DTGVSQNPRHKITKRGQNVTFRCDPISEHNRLYWYRQTLGQGPEFLTYFQNEAQLEKSRLLSDRFSAERPKGSFSTLEIQRTEQGDSAMYLCASSFNPGQGSGELFFGEGSRLTVL.

The chain carries TRBV4-3 and TRBJ1-5, with TRBD1 matching over 7 bases. The V gene's germline CDR1 is LGHNA and CDR2 YSLEER. The CDR3 extends over 15 amino acids. With 4 bases clipped from V and 5 bases from J, the junction kept 8 bases outside the gene matches. CDR3 region: CASSPRWDRYQPQHF. The CDR3 DNA sequence: TGCGCCAGCAGCCCGAGATGGGACAGATATCAGCCCCAGCATTTT.

The V gene is TRBV5-1, the J gene TRBJ2-6; TRBD1 is a possible D gene (5 bases). With 4 bases removed from V and 0 bases from J, the gap between germline ends came to 14 bases. This CDR3 contains 17 residues. Germline V gene lookup returns CDR1 SGHRS and CDR2 YFSETQ. The DNA of the CDR3 is TGCGCCAGCAGCCTACTGGGCAGGGACTCTGGGGCCAACGTCCTGACTTTC. This gives the protein CASSLLGRDSGANVLTF.

This clonotype was seen at least ten times. V gene TRBV4-1 combines with J gene TRBJ1-4; 10 bases align to TRBD1. With V trimmed by 0 bases and J by 5 bases, 0 bases remained unmatched. Germline loops: CDR1 MGHRA, CDR2 YSYEKL. The CDR3 length is 15 residues. In nucleotides, the CDR3 is TGCGCCAGCAGCCAAGAGGGACAGGGGAATGAAAAACTGTTTTTT. This gives the protein CASSQEGQGNEKLFF.

This clonotype was observed a handful of times. J is TRBJ1-6 and V is TRBV12-3 or TRBV12-4, with 7 bases lining up with TRBD1. The CDR3 has 15 residues. J was trimmed by 6 bases and V by 5 bases; bases with no gene match: 7. CDR3: CASSQNRGSNSPLHF. CDR3 nucleotides: TGTGCCAGCAGTCAAAACAGGGGAAGTAATTCACCCCTCCACTTT.

Only a few counts were recorded for this clonotype. The chain is built from TRBV5-1 and TRBJ1-1; TRBD1 aligns across 7 bases. CDR1 SGHRS and CDR2 YFSETQ come from the germline V gene. The V gene end was trimmed by 9 bases and the J gene end by 2 bases; junction bases not matched to a gene: 7. The CDR3 contains 13 residues. CDR3 residues: CATSRGGNTEAFF. CDR3 bases: TGCGCCACTTCCCGAGGGGGCAACACTGAAGCTTTCTTT.

At least ten counts were recorded for this clonotype. The chain carries TRBV20-1 and TRBJ2-3, with D possibly TRBD2 on 5 matching bases. The V and J ends lost 1 base and 5 bases respectively, with 16 bases between them. This CDR3 region has 15 residues. Germline CDR1 reads DFQATT; CDR2 reads SNEGSKA (reference sequence). The CDR3 is CSARGRHGAGDTQYF. Written as DNA, the CDR3 is TGCAGTGCTAGAGGCCGACACGGTGCGGGAGATACGCAGTATTTT.

This clonotype was counted at least ten times. The genes are TRBV4-2 and TRBJ2-7, with 11 bases matching TRBD2. J was trimmed by 3 bases and V by 0 bases; bases with no gene match: 4. The CDR3 length is 16 residues. CDR1 is LGHNA, CDR2 YNFKEQ, per germline. The CDR3 DNA reads as TGTGCCAGCAGCCAAGATTTAGCGGGGGGGATCTACGAGCAGTACGTC. Translation: CASSQDLAGGIYEQYV.

This clonotype appeared many times. The V call is TRBV20-1, the J call TRBJ2-1; the match to TRBD2 covers 8 bases. Germline loops: CDR1 DFQATT, CDR2 SNEGSKA (reference sequence). Unmatched junction bases numbered 7, after V lost 5 bases and J lost 7 bases. This CDR3 is built from 13 residues. The CDR3 region has the DNA TGCAGTGCTCCAAGCGGGGGTCGGAATGAGCAGTTCTTC. Translation gives CSAPSGGRNEQFF.

This clonotype was seen at least ten times. The CDR3 here is CASSLGDRRGTEAFF. The CDR3 region has the DNA TGTGCCAGCAGCTTAGGGGACAGGAGGGGCACTGAAGCTTTCTTT. The genes are TRBV7-9 and TRBJ1-1; 8 bases agree with TRBD1. The CDR3 totals 15 residues. Germline CDR1 and CDR2: SEHNR and FQNEAQ (reference sequence). The J segment lost 4 bases and the V segment lost 1 base, leaving 5 bases of the junction unmatched. Based on the CDR3 plus reference TRBV7-9 and TRBJ1-1, the full variable domain is DTGVSQNPRHKITKRGQNVTFRCDPISEHNRLYWYRQTLGQGPEFLTYFQNEAQLEKSRLLSDRFSAERPKGSFSTLEIQRTEQGDSAMYLCASSLGDRRGTEAFFGQGTRLTVV.

Ten or more counts support this clonotype. CDR3 residues: CSAYEDSHEQYF. The CDR3 DNA is TGCAGTGCGTACGAGGACAGCCACGAGCAGTACTTC. The J gene is TRBJ2-7, the V gene TRBV20-1; D perhaps matches TRBD1 (6 bases). This CDR3 has 12 residues. Per the germline V gene, CDR1 is DFQATT and CDR2 is SNEGSKA (reference sequence). V was cut by 6 bases and J by 5 bases, with 14 bases left in between.

CDR3 nucleotides: TGCAGTGCTAGAGTAGGTGGGGGCACGAACACTGAAGCTTTCTTT. As protein: CSARVGGGTNTEAFF. The chain carries TRBV20-1 and TRBJ1-1; the D gene is possibly TRBD1 (6 bases). This CDR3 region has 15 residues. V was cut by 1 base and J by 1 base, with 13 bases left in between. Germline CDR1 is DFQATT and CDR2 is SNEGSKA (reference sequence).

Only one count was recorded for this clonotype. This chain uses TRBV3-1 with TRBJ2-1, with 10 positions matching TRBD2. Germline V gene data show CDR1 as LGHDT and CDR2 as YNNKEL (reference sequence). V dropped 6 bases and J dropped 6; count of bases not matched to a gene: 11. The CDR3 covers 16 residues. CDR3 amino acids: CASSLLTSGYGNEQFF. CDR3 bases: TGTGCCAGCAGTCTGCTGACTAGCGGGTACGGCAATGAGCAGTTCTTC.

This clonotype has ten or more counts. V gene TRBV5-1 combines with J gene TRBJ2-1; unclear D gene. The V end lost 3 bases, the J end lost 0 bases, and 10 bases lay between the germline ends. Germline CDR1 and CDR2: SGHRS and YFSETQ. This CDR3 spans 15 amino acids. Here the CDR3 reads CASSSRLSSYNEQFF. CDR3 DNA: TGCGCCAGCAGCTCACGTCTCAGCTCCTACAATGAGCAGTTCTTC.

There are many counts of this clonotype. The rearrangement links TRBV20-1 to TRBJ1-4, with a possible D match to TRBD1 (5 bases). Per the germline V gene, CDR1 is DFQATT and CDR2 is SNEGSKA (reference sequence). CDR3 length: 14 amino acids. The ends were cut back, 4 bases at V and 3 bases at J, with 12 bases in the middle. Here the CDR3 DNA reads TGCAGTGCTACACCACGGGGGGCTAATGAAAAACTGTTTTTT. It codes for CSATPRGANEKLFF.

This clonotype was recorded at least ten times. The gene calls are TRBV24-1 and TRBJ2-7; 7 bases agree with TRBD1. This CDR3 is built from 14 residues. The trim removed 5 bases at V and 0 bases at J, leaving 3 bases unmatched. Germline V gives CDR1 KGHDR, CDR2 SFDVKD. The CDR3 DNA follows: TGTGCCACCAGTGGGGACAGTAGCTCCTACGAGCAGTACTTC. Translating it yields CATSGDSSSYEQYF.

Only a few counts were recorded for this clonotype. The chain recombines TRBV7-2 with TRBJ2-7, with a tentative D call TRBD2 (6 bases). This CDR3 comprises 13 residues. CDR1 is SGHTA, CDR2 FQGNSA, per germline. The V end was cut by 1 base, the J end by 3 bases, with 7 bases between. CDR3 bases: TGTGCCAGCAGCTTAGGGCGGGACTACGAGCAGTACTTC. It translates to CASSLGRDYEQYF.

V and J are TRBV5-1 and TRBJ2-4, with D unclear. This CDR3 spans 14 amino acids. With 1 base removed from V and 6 bases from J, the gap between germline ends came to 11 bases. The germline CDR1 and CDR2 sequences are SGHRS and YFSETQ. The CDR3 protein is CASSLTTAGNIQYF. The CDR3 DNA sequence: TGCGCCAGCAGCTTGACGACCGCCGGAAACATTCAGTACTTC.

Of note for this clonotype: Its ends do not fully match the called genes, so a read error is possible. The chain uses TRBV20-1 and TRBJ2-3; 7 bases line up with TRBD1. The CDR3 is made up of 17 amino acids. Germline lookup yields CDR1 DFQATT and CDR2 SNEGSKA (reference sequence). The CDR3 nucleotides are TGCTGTGCTGATGGACAGGTTTCGCCCTCACACACAGATACGCAGTATTTT. Its translation: CCADGQVSPSHTDTQYF.

This clonotype was found a few times. The chain joins TRBV28 to TRBJ2-1, with 9 bases matching TRBD1. Germline V gene sequence: CDR1 MDHEN, CDR2 SYDVKM. V lost 7 bases to trimming and J lost 8 bases; unmatched junction nucleotides: 12. The CDR3 has 15 amino acids. The CDR3 DNA reads as TGTGCCAGCACCCGACTGGACAGGGGTAGTGATGAGCAGTTCTTC. Protein product: CASTRLDRGSDEQFF. Together with reference TRBV28 and TRBJ2-1, the CDR3 gives the full variable domain: DVKVTQSSRYLVKRTGEKVFLECVQDMDHENMFWYRQDPGLGLRLIYFSYDVKMKEKGDIPEGYSVSREKKERFSLILESASTNQTSMYLCASTRLDRGSDEQFFGPGTRLTVL.

The V call is TRBV27, the J call TRBJ1-1; D gene unclear. This CDR3 comprises 14 residues. V lost 3 bases and J lost 3, with 11 bases in between. CDR1 is MNHEY and CDR2 is SMNVEV in the germline V gene (reference sequence). The CDR3 sequence: CASSFGVGHTEAFF. In DNA, the CDR3 is TGTGCCAGCAGTTTCGGGGTGGGCCACACTGAAGCTTTCTTT.

This clonotype was observed at least ten times. The chain has TRBV9 and TRBJ2-7; 8 positions match TRBD2. The V gene end was trimmed by 3 bases and the J gene end by 7 bases; junction bases not matched to a gene: 3. CDR1 is SGDLS and CDR2 is YYNGEE in the germline V gene. There are 12 residues in the CDR3. The CDR3, as DNA: TGTGCCAGCAGCGCGGGGGGGCAAGAGCAGTACTTC. Its translation is CASSAGGQEQYF.

The sample holds many counts of this clonotype. The chain is built from TRBV7-2 and TRBJ2-7; D is perhaps TRBD1 (6 bases). CDR1 is SGHTA, CDR2 FQGNSA, per germline. The CDR3 loop spans 13 amino acids. The ends were cut back, 5 bases at V and 0 bases at J, with 8 bases in the middle. CDR3 loop: CASSTGSSYEQYF. In DNA form, the CDR3 reads TGTGCCAGCAGCACAGGGTCCTCCTACGAGCAGTACTTC.

This clonotype was observed many times. The J gene is TRBJ1-1, the V gene TRBV20-1; perhaps TRBD1 as D (5 bases). There are 14 residues in the CDR3. V was clipped by 4 bases and J by 0 bases, with 12 bases between them. Germline lookup yields CDR1 DFQATT and CDR2 SNEGSKA (reference sequence). CDR3 coding DNA: TGCAGTGCTAAGGCAGGGCACATGAACACTGAAGCTTTCTTT. Translated, it gives CSAKAGHMNTEAFF.